This TCR beta chain was observed in a study of blood T cell repertoires in COVID-19. Study-level background: Spain, Italy and the United States supplied samples that represented acute and convalescent COVID-19.

In the original processing: Estimated nucleated cell counts came from reference gene primer amplification. Measured with immunoSEQ multiplex PCR; TCRdb has only the in-frame clones, and not every one. V and J calls and clone size are those listed in that table; D and trimming were worked out from the DNA. The sample has approximately 170,000 clones, roughly 84% seen once. Germline CDR1 and CDR2: LNHDA and SQIVND (reference sequence). The CDR3 totals 16 residues. The junction had 6 bases not matched to a gene; V was cut back by 3 bases and J by 2 bases. V usage is TRBV19 and J usage is TRBJ2-3; 9 bases align to TRBD1. The TCR was taken from a man at least 80 years old with COVID-19, enrolled during active disease. The sample comprised peripheral blood. The CDR3 nucleotides read TGTGCCAGTAGTATTAGGGGGACAGGGTCCACAGATACGCAGTATTTT. It encodes CASSIRGTGSTDTQYF.